Listed here are 20 T cell receptor beta chains from one sample, sequenced in a study of STAT3 mutations in large granular lymphocyte leukemia. General observations from the study: Every T-cell large granular lymphocyte leukemia patient had at least one immunodominant TCR beta clonotype.

Antigen specificity for these receptors is unknown. TCRdb keeps only in-frame clones here, not all; method: immunoSEQ multiplex PCR. The sample records about 4,200 clones, approximately 66% being singletons. What was sequenced was peripheral blood mononuclear cells. The receptors were gathered from a man between 60 and 70 years old with T-cell large granular lymphocyte leukemia. Some clones in this sample may be carry-over from other donors' samples.

This clone was found a few times. CDR3 residues: CASSQGPTGVGEKLFF. CDR3 nucleotide sequence: TGCGCCAGCAGCCAAGGTCCGACAGGGGTTGGGGAAAAACTGTTTTTT. The rearrangement uses TRBV4-1 and TRBJ1-4; 8 nucleotides align to TRBD1. Germline CDR1 and CDR2: MGHRA and YSYEKL. Unmatched junction bases numbered 9, after V lost 1 base and J lost 8 bases. The CDR3 sequence is 16 residues long.

This clone appeared once. The chain links TRBV30 to TRBJ1-1; D gene unclear. The CDR3 length is 12 residues. Germline V gives CDR1 GTSNPN, CDR2 SVGIG (reference sequence). Between the trimmed V and J ends, which lost 1 base and 1 base, there was a span of 4 bases. The CDR3 DNA is TGTGCCTGGAGTGACGGGAACACTGAAGCTTTCTTT. This translates into CAWSDGNTEAFF.

This chain uses TRBV30 with TRBJ2-5; 8 nucleotides match TRBD1. Germline trimming cut 4 bases from V and 4 bases from J; bases unmatched to any gene: 5. Germline V gene lookup returns CDR1 GTSNPN and CDR2 SVGIG (reference sequence). The length of the CDR3 is 13 residues. This CDR3 reads CAWNQGAGETQYF. Written as DNA, the CDR3 is TGTGCCTGGAACCAGGGGGCCGGAGAGACCCAGTACTTC.

This clone has a single count. The V gene is TRBV30, the J gene TRBJ2-3; D tentatively reads TRBD1 or TRBD2 (5 bases each). V was shortened by 4 bases and J by 1 base, with 15 bases between the two germline ends. Germline CDR1 GTSNPN, CDR2 SVGIG (reference sequence). CDR3 length equals 15 residues. The CDR3 nucleotides are TGTGCCTGGACGCCGGGGACCTCAGGCACAGATACGCAGTATTTT. This codes for CAWTPGTSGTDTQYF.

This chain connects TRBV5-4 to TRBJ2-3; D gene ambiguous. V was shortened by 2 bases and J by 0 bases, with 13 bases between the two germline ends. Germline assignment: CDR1 SGHNT and CDR2 YYREEE (reference sequence). The CDR3 is made up of 16 amino acids. CDR3 amino acids: CASSFYQATSTDTQYF. CDR3 nucleotides: TGTGCCAGCAGCTTTTATCAAGCGACCAGCACAGATACGCAGTATTTT.

V usage is TRBV7-6 and J usage is TRBJ2-5; 7 bases match TRBD2. Trimming cost V 11 bases and J 5 bases; bases outside gene matches: 8. The V gene's germline CDR1 is SGHVS and CDR2 FNYEAQ. The CDR3 runs to 12 residues. CDR3 protein: CASGQGGETQYF. DNA for the CDR3: TGTGCCTCTGGGCAGGGAGGGGAGACCCAGTACTTC.

The chain employs TRBV29-1 and TRBJ2-3; the match to TRBD2 covers 15 bases. Germline V lookup: CDR1 SQVTM, CDR2 ANQGSEA. V lost 1 base to trimming and J lost 4 bases; unmatched junction nucleotides: 9. The CDR3 is 18 amino acids. CDR3 region: CSVEVGLAGGPFSDTQYF. The CDR3, as DNA: TGCAGCGTTGAAGTGGGACTAGCGGGGGGCCCCTTCTCAGATACGCAGTATTTT.

In DNA, the CDR3 is TGTGCCTGGACCCCACCGGAATATGTTAGCTACACCTTC. Its protein is CAWTPPEYVSYTF. The chain employs TRBV30 and TRBJ1-2; unclear D gene. The CDR3 sequence is 13 residues long. Germline V CDR1 and CDR2: GTSNPN, SVGIG (reference sequence). V lost 4 bases and J lost 9, with 18 bases in between.

The J gene is TRBJ1-1, the V gene TRBV29-1; perhaps TRBD1 as D (5 bases). Trimming cost V 7 bases and J 10 bases, with 16 bases left between them. The germline V gene has CDR1 SQVTM and CDR2 ANQGSEA. The CDR3 runs 11 residues. CDR3 bases: TGCAGCGGGTGGAGGGACGAATCAGCTTTCTTT. It codes for CSGWRDESAFF.

This chain connects TRBV7-7 to TRBJ2-1; 9 bases fit TRBD2. CDR1 is SSHAT, CDR2 FNYEAQ, per germline (reference sequence). V was pared by 3 bases and J by 13 bases, with 7 bases of the junction left unmatched. The length of the CDR3 is 13 residues. The CDR3 DNA reads as TGTGCCAGCAGCTTCGTTAGCGGGAGTGAACAGTTCTTC. It yields the protein CASSFVSGSEQFF.

The chain combines TRBV7-9 with TRBJ2-2; a weak D match, TRBD2 (6 bases). V was trimmed by 5 bases and J by 4 bases, leaving 11 bases between them. The length of the CDR3 is 14 residues. Germline values: CDR1 SEHNR, CDR2 FQNEAQ (reference sequence). CDR3 sequence reads: CASSPYGGTGELFF. As DNA, the CDR3 is TGTGCCAGCAGCCCCTACGGGGGCACCGGGGAGCTGTTTTTT.

The chain has TRBV6-5 and TRBJ1-1; D ambiguous. The CDR3 is 11 amino acids. Trimming removed 2 bases at V and 11 bases at J, with 9 bases between. Germline V gene data show CDR1 as MNHEY and CDR2 as SVGAGI. The CDR3 loop reads CASSYIGRAFF. The CDR3, as DNA: TGTGCCAGCAGTTACATTGGTCGGGCTTTCTTT.

This chain uses TRBV5-1 with TRBJ2-2; D could derive from TRBD1 or TRBD2 (5 bases each). The CDR3 is 14 amino acids. The germline V and J ends were trimmed by 3 bases and 3 bases, with 9 bases remaining between them. Germline CDR1 SGHRS, CDR2 YFSETQ. CDR3 DNA: TGCGCCAGCAGCTGGGACGGCTACACCGGGGAGCTGTTTTTT. It codes for CASSWDGYTGELFF.

The chain uses TRBV28 and TRBJ2-5, with 7 nucleotides matching TRBD2. Germline CDR1 reads MDHEN; CDR2 reads SYDVKM. CDR3 size: 16 residues. Losses at the gene ends were 5 bases for V and 6 bases for J; bases not matched to a gene: 15. The CDR3 reads CASSTPLAEGGKTQYF. The CDR3 nucleotides read TGTGCCAGCAGTACTCCCCTAGCGGAAGGAGGAAAGACCCAGTACTTC.

The V gene is TRBV5-1, the J gene TRBJ2-7, with no clear D. In germline, CDR1 is SGHRS, CDR2 YFSETQ. V lost 2 bases, J lost 6 bases, and 9 bases lay in between. The length of the CDR3 is 12 residues. CDR3 DNA sequence: TGCGCCAGCAGCTTCTACCTCGGCGAGCAGTACGTC. Encoded protein: CASSFYLGEQYV.

CDR3 region: CASSEAVFEGGYTF. CDR3 sequence (DNA): TGTGCCAGCAGTGAAGCTGTTTTCGAAGGCGGCTACACCTTC. This chain links TRBV2 with TRBJ1-2; D gene uncertain. Trimming pared 0 bases from V and 8 bases from J, leaving 13 bases between. The CDR3 is 14 amino acids. Germline CDR1 is SNHLY and CDR2 is FYNNEI.

The gene calls are TRBV5-1 and TRBJ2-7; 9 nucleotides agree with TRBD1. Trimming removed 6 bases from V and 6 bases from J; junction bases left unmatched: 10. Germline CDR1 and CDR2: SGHRS and YFSETQ. CDR3 length equals 14 residues. The CDR3: CASNTGTGLAEQYF. The CDR3 DNA reads as TGCGCCAGCAACACCGGGACAGGGTTAGCCGAGCAGTACTTC. Supplemented by reference TRBV5-1 and TRBJ2-7, the full variable domain reads KAGVTQTPRYLIKTRGQQVTLSCSPISGHRSVSWYQQTPGQGLQFLFEYFSETQRNKGNFPGRFSGRQFSNSRSEMNVSTLELGDSALYLCASNTGTGLAEQYFGPGTRLTVT.

The rearrangement joins TRBV5-4 to TRBJ2-3; D possibly corresponds to TRBD2 (5 bases). This CDR3 comprises 16 residues. Germline CDR1 is SGHNT and CDR2 is YYREEE (reference sequence). The germline V and J ends were trimmed by 0 bases and 0 bases, with 11 bases remaining between them. The CDR3 is CASSLASGSSTDTQYF. The CDR3 coding sequence is TGTGCCAGCAGCTTGGCCAGCGGTAGTAGCACAGATACGCAGTATTTT. Full variable domain (rest looked up from reference TRBV5-4 and TRBJ2-3): ETGVTQSPTHLIKTRGQQVTLRCSSQSGHNTVSWYQQALGQGPQFIFQYYREEENGRGNFPPRFSGLQFPNYSSELNVNALELDDSALYLCASSLASGSSTDTQYFGPGTRLTVL.

The chain links TRBV6-6 to TRBJ2-3; 7 bases line up with TRBD2. V lost 8 bases to trimming and J lost 3 bases; unmatched junction nucleotides: 2. Per germline, CDR1 MNHNY and CDR2 SVGAGI (reference sequence). The CDR3 covers 12 residues. Here the CDR3 reads CASAGVTDTQYF. CDR3 nucleotides: TGTGCCAGCGCGGGGGTTACAGATACGCAGTATTTT.

This clone was detected only a few times. The V gene is TRBV28, the J gene TRBJ1-5; 9 bases align to TRBD1. The CDR3 is made up of 15 amino acids. Losses at the gene ends were 6 bases for V and 6 bases for J; bases not matched to a gene: 9. Germline lookup yields CDR1 MDHEN and CDR2 SYDVKM. CDR3 sequence reads: CASSPWDREGQPQHF. The CDR3 coding sequence is TGTGCCAGCAGCCCTTGGGACAGGGAGGGTCAGCCCCAGCATTTT.